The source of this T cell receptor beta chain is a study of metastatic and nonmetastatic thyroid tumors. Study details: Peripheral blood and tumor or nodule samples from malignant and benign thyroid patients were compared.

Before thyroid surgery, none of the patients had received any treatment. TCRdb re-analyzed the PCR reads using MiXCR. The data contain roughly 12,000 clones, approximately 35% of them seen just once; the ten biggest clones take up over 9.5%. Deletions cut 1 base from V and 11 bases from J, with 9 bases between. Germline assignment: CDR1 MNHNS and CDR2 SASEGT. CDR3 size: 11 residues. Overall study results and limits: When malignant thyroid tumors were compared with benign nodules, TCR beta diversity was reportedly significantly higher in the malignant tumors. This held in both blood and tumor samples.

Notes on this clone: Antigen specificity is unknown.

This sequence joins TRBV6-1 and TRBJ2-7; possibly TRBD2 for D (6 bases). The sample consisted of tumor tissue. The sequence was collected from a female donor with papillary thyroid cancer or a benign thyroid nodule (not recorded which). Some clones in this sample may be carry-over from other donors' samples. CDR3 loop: CASSEVWGEYF. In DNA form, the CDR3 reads TGTGCCAGCAGTGAAGTCTGGGGGGAGTACTTC.